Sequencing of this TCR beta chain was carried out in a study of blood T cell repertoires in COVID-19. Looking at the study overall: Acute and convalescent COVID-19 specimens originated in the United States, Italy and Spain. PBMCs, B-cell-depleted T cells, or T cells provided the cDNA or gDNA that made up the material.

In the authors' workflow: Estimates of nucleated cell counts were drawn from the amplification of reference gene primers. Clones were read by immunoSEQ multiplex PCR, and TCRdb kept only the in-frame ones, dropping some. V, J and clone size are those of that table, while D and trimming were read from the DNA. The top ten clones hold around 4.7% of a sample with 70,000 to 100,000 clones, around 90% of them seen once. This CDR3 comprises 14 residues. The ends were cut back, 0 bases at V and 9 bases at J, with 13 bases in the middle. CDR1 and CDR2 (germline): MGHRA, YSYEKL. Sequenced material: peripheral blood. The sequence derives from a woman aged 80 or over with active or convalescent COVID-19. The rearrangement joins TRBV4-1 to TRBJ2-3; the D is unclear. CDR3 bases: TGCGCCAGCAGCCAAGAAAGCCAGGCAAGGACGCAGTATTTT. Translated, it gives CASSQESQARTQYF.